What follows describes a single TCR beta chain. Data came from immunoSEQ multiplex PCR; TCRdb stores just in-frame clones and leaves some out. The sample lists about 69,000 clones; 80% to 95% were seen once. This CDR3 comprises 15 residues. Trimming stripped 4 bases from V and 2 bases from J, with 12 bases between. Per germline, CDR1 LNHDA and CDR2 SQIVND (reference sequence). The sample originates from a study of OX40 agonist ivuxolimab in advanced cancers. Study overall: It was permissible to have had prior anti-PD-1, anti-PD-L1 or anti-CTLA-4 therapy, and around 40% had some. Partial responses were achieved by three patients, one with hepatocellular carcinoma and two with cutaneous melanoma.

The material was CD4+ or CD8+ T cells sorted from blood, obtained in a trial of the OX40 agonist ivuxolimab. This TCR was sampled from an adult with an advanced solid tumor such as melanoma, head and neck, liver or kidney cancer. The chain couples TRBV19 to TRBJ2-1; D not resolved. CDR3 protein: CASSTGKAAYNEQFF. The CDR3 DNA follows: TGTGCCAGTAGTACCGGTAAAGCCGCCTACAATGAGCAGTTCTTC.